The 5 T cell receptor beta chains below come from one sample, sequenced in a study of human T cells and chemical hapten exposure. A single record per CDR3 protein comes from TCRdb applying MiXCR to the RACE reads. This table holds approximately 79,000 distinct CDR3 sequences, 7% to 9% found once. Time point noted: healthy volunteer bleed at 6 weeks. Before extraction, the whole blood was not fractionated, and total RNA was taken from it. Sequencing was carried out using whole blood. Every receptor here comes from a male donor in good health. Some clones in this sample may be carry-over from other donors' samples.

This sequence joins TRBV7-8 and TRBJ1-1, with D perhaps matching TRBD1 (5 bases). This CDR3 region has 13 residues. V was cut by 4 bases and J by 3 bases, with 9 bases left in between. In germline, CDR1 is SGHVS, CDR2 FQNEAQ. The CDR3 DNA is TGTGCCAGCAGCTCGGACACTCACACTGAAGCTTTCTTT. It is translated as CASSSDTHTEAFF.

The V and J genes are TRBV6-5 and TRBJ1-6; D is perhaps TRBD1 (6 bases). Germline V CDR1 and CDR2: MNHEY, SVGAGI. Trimming took 6 bases from V and 0 from J, leaving 12 bases between them. The CDR3 covers 16 residues. The DNA for the CDR3 is TGTGCCAGCAGCTATGGACAGAGCTCCTATAATTCACCCCTCCACTTT. Translated: CASSYGQSSYNSPLHF.

This clonotype appeared many times. The chain combines TRBV5-1 with TRBJ2-7; no clear D. Germline CDR1 and CDR2: SGHRS and YFSETQ. V lost 3 bases and J lost 0, with 10 bases in between. This CDR3 is built from 14 residues. This CDR3 reads CASSSSGSSYEQYF. CDR3 sequence (DNA): TGCGCCAGCAGCTCATCGGGTAGCTCCTACGAGCAGTACTTC.

The genes are TRBV12-3 or TRBV12-4 and TRBJ2-2, with D possibly matching TRBD1 (5 bases). V dropped 7 bases and J dropped 6 bases, with 9 bases sitting between them. This CDR3 contains 12 residues. The CDR3 region is CASTPGSGELFF. CDR3 bases: TGTGCCAGCACCCCAGGGTCCGGGGAGCTGTTTTTT.

This clonotype was found many times. This chain joins TRBV10-2 and TRBJ2-7; possibly TRBD2 for D (5 bases). CDR3 length equals 13 residues. From germline, CDR1 is WSHSY and CDR2 SAAADI. Trimming pared 7 bases from V and 2 bases from J, leaving 12 bases between. CDR3 protein: CASKLDSAYEQYF. The CDR3 DNA follows: TGCGCCAGCAAGCTCGATAGCGCCTACGAGCAGTACTTC.